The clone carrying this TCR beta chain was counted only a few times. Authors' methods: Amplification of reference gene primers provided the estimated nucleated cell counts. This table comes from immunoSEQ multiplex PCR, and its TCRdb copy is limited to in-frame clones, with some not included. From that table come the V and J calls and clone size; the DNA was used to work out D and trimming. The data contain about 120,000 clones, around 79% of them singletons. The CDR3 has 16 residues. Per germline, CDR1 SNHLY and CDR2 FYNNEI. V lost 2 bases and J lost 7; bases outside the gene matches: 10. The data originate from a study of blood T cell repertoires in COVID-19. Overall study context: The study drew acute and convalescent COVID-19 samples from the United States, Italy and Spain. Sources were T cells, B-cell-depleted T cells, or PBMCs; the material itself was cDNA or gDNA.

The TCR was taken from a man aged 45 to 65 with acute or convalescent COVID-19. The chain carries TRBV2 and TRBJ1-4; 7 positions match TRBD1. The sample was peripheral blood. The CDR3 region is CASSESRRGGSEKLFF. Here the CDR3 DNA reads TGTGCCAGCAGTGAATCCCGGAGAGGGGGCAGTGAAAAACTGTTTTTT.